Listed here are 22 T cell receptor beta chains from one sample, sequenced in a study of blood T cell repertoires in COVID-19. The repertoire was sequenced with immunoSEQ multiplex PCR; TCRdb's copy has only in-frame clones and lacks some. The table has 85,000 to 130,000 clones, under 85% seen once. The sequencing sample was made of peripheral blood. The receptors were sampled from a woman aged 55-75 years with acute or convalescent COVID-19.

The rearrangement links TRBV4-1 to TRBJ1-5; maybe TRBD1 (6 bases). This CDR3 region has 15 residues. Deletions cut 0 bases from V and 3 bases from J, with 9 bases between. Germline V gene lookup returns CDR1 MGHRA and CDR2 YSYEKL. Here the CDR3 reads CASSQEGANNQPQHF. The CDR3 nucleotides read TGCGCCAGCAGCCAAGAGGGGGCAAACAATCAGCCCCAGCATTTT.

This clone was observed once. The genes are TRBV9 and TRBJ2-1, with 10 bases lining up with TRBD1. The CDR3 loop spans 15 amino acids. CDR1 is SGDLS, CDR2 YYNGEE, per germline. The V and J ends lost 4 bases and 7 bases, in that order; junction bases with no gene match: 8. CDR3 residues: CASSPRQGAENEQFF. CDR3 in DNA: TGTGCCAGCAGCCCCCGACAGGGGGCGGAGAATGAGCAGTTCTTC.

The CDR3 DNA reads TGTGCCAGTAGCACCACGTTGAGCGGCACCGGGGAGCTGTTTTTT. Encoded protein: CASSTTLSGTGELFF. The J gene is TRBJ2-2, the V gene TRBV19, with a weak D call TRBD2 (5 bases). V was pared by 6 bases and J by 4 bases, with 15 bases between. This CDR3 is built from 15 residues. CDR1 and CDR2 (germline): LNHDA, SQIVND (reference sequence). The full variable domain, its missing parts supplied by reference TRBV19 and TRBJ2-2, is DGGITQSPKYLFRKEGQNVTLSCEQNLNHDAMYWYRQDPGQGLRLIYYSQIVNDFQKGDIAEGYSVSREKKESFPLTVTSAQKNPTAFYLCASSTTLSGTGELFFGEGSRLTVL.

The chain carries TRBV7-8 and TRBJ1-1; maybe TRBD1 (5 bases). V was pared by 5 bases and J by 7 bases, with 14 bases between. The germline V gene has CDR1 SGHVS and CDR2 FQNEAQ. This CDR3 region has 13 residues. The CDR3 nucleotides read TGTGCCAGCAGCCCGGGAGGGGAGCGTGAAGCTTTCTTT. Protein: CASSPGGEREAFF.

CDR3 sequence reads: CASSWSRQGGPYGYTF. CDR3 coding DNA: TGTGCCAGCAGCTGGTCCCGACAGGGTGGACCCTATGGCTACACCTTC. J is TRBJ1-2 and V is TRBV11-2; 7 positions match TRBD1. Germline-derived CDR1 and CDR2 are SGHAT and FQNNGV. The junction had 12 bases not matched to a gene; V was cut back by 4 bases and J by 4 bases. The CDR3 totals 16 residues. The full variable domain, in which reference TRBV11-2 and TRBJ1-2 provide the parts outside the CDR3, is EAGVAQSPRYKIIEKRQSVAFWCNPISGHATLYWYQQILGQGPKLLIQFQNNGVVDDSQLPKDRFSAERLKGVDSTLKIQPAKLEDSAVYLCASSWSRQGGPYGYTFGSGTRLTVV.

The chain combines TRBV5-1 with TRBJ2-3; a weak D match, TRBD1 (5 bases). Deletions cut 5 bases from V and 0 bases from J, with 16 bases between. Germline V gene data show CDR1 as SGHRS and CDR2 as YFSETQ. CDR3 length: 16 residues. The CDR3 here is CASRPTLGVSTDTQYF. The CDR3 coding sequence is TGCGCCAGCAGACCGACCCTAGGGGTTAGCACAGATACGCAGTATTTT.

The chain combines TRBV27 with TRBJ1-3; no definite D call. The CDR3 covers 15 residues. CDR1 and CDR2 from the germline V gene are MNHEY and SMNVEV (reference sequence). V shed 0 bases and J shed 0 bases, with 6 bases lying between them. The chain's CDR3 is CASSLSRVSGNTIYF. For the CDR3, the DNA is TGTGCCAGCAGTTTATCTCGGGTCTCTGGAAACACCATATATTTT.

This clone was counted a few times. This chain uses TRBV5-1 with TRBJ1-3; 10 nucleotides match TRBD1. The CDR3 runs 16 residues. With 2 bases clipped from V and 2 bases from J, the junction kept 4 bases outside the gene matches. Germline CDR1 reads SGHRS; CDR2 reads YFSETQ. DNA of the CDR3: TGCGCCAGCAGCTTAACCGGGACAGGGGCTGGAAACACCATATATTTT. Its translation is CASSLTGTGAGNTIYF.

This clone is a singleton in its sample. V usage is TRBV7-9 and J usage is TRBJ2-6; D is possibly TRBD1 (5 bases). Germline CDR1 reads SEHNR; CDR2 reads FQNEAQ (reference sequence). V dropped 4 bases and J dropped 0 bases, with 13 bases sitting between them. The CDR3 is 17 amino acids. CDR3 region: CASSSTVSLSGANVLTF. The CDR3 DNA sequence: TGTGCCAGCAGCTCGACAGTGTCCCTCTCTGGGGCCAACGTCCTGACTTTC.

The chain is built from TRBV12-3 or TRBV12-4 and TRBJ2-4; 7 positions match TRBD1. CDR3 size: 12 residues. The junction had 4 bases not matched to a gene; V was cut back by 7 bases and J by 7 bases. Here the CDR3 reads CASNLQGNIQYF. Written as DNA, the CDR3 is TGTGCCAGCAACCTACAGGGGAACATTCAGTACTTC.

The rearrangement uses TRBV19 and TRBJ2-7; TRBD2 aligns across 9 bases. This CDR3 comprises 14 residues. J was trimmed by 3 bases and V by 4 bases; bases with no gene match: 4. Per the germline V gene, CDR1 is LNHDA and CDR2 is SQIVND (reference sequence). This chain's CDR3 is CASSTTSGNYEQYF. The DNA for the CDR3 is TGTGCCAGTAGTACGACTAGCGGCAACTACGAGCAGTACTTC. Looking up the rest from reference TRBV19 and TRBJ2-7 gives the full variable domain: DGGITQSPKYLFRKEGQNVTLSCEQNLNHDAMYWYRQDPGQGLRLIYYSQIVNDFQKGDIAEGYSVSREKKESFPLTVTSAQKNPTAFYLCASSTTSGNYEQYFGPGTRLTVT.

This chain connects TRBV12-5 to TRBJ1-1; tentatively, D is TRBD1 (6 bases). Germline V gene sequence: CDR1 LGHNT, CDR2 FRNRAP. The CDR3 contains 14 residues. The ends were cut back, 5 bases at V and 1 base at J, with 11 bases in the middle. The DNA of the CDR3 is TGTGCTAGTGGTCCCCGACAGGAGAACACTGAAGCTTTCTTT. This codes for CASGPRQENTEAFF.

This clone has more than one count but fewer than ten. The rearrangement uses TRBV12-3 or TRBV12-4 and TRBJ1-5; D remains ambiguous. Trimming removed 6 bases at V and 7 bases at J, with 13 bases between. The CDR3 length is 13 residues. The chain's CDR3 is CASRPTGSQPQHF. The CDR3 region has the DNA TGTGCCAGCAGGCCTACGGGGTCCCAGCCCCAGCATTTT.

The chain links TRBV30 to TRBJ2-7; the match to TRBD2 covers 9 bases. The trim removed 5 bases at V and 6 bases at J, leaving 14 bases unmatched. The CDR3 consists of 15 residues. Germline lookup yields CDR1 GTSNPN and CDR2 SVGIG (reference sequence). CDR3 coding DNA: TGTGCCTGGGCTTACGCCGGGACTAGCTCGTCCGAGCAGTACTTC. Translated, it gives CAWAYAGTSSSEQYF.

This rearrangement joins TRBV4-1 to TRBJ2-3, with 12 bases lining up with TRBD1. The germline V gene has CDR1 MGHRA and CDR2 YSYEKL. The CDR3 is made up of 17 amino acids. J was trimmed by 4 bases and V by 0 bases; bases with no gene match: 5. The CDR3 loop is CASSQDRDRGRSDTQYF. As DNA, the CDR3 is TGCGCCAGCAGCCAAGATAGGGACAGGGGGCGGTCAGATACGCAGTATTTT.

The rearrangement uses TRBV18 and TRBJ1-1; the D gene is possibly TRBD1 (5 bases). V lost 3 bases and J lost 4, with 12 bases in between. The CDR3 is made up of 14 amino acids. The germline CDR1 and CDR2 sequences are KGHSH and LQKENI. CDR3 protein: CASSPAGERTEAFF. The CDR3 DNA reads as TGTGCCAGCTCACCCGCGGGGGAGCGCACTGAAGCTTTCTTT.

The chain is built from TRBV2 and TRBJ2-5, with 9 bases that match TRBD1. CDR3 size: 15 residues. The V gene's germline CDR1 is SNHLY and CDR2 FYNNEI. The V and J ends lost 2 bases and 5 bases, in that order; junction bases with no gene match: 6. This CDR3 is CASSEYQDRGETQYF. For the CDR3, the DNA is TGTGCCAGCAGTGAATATCAGGACAGGGGCGAGACCCAGTACTTC.

This chain joins TRBV10-3 and TRBJ2-1; 15 bases line up with TRBD2. V shed 4 bases, J shed 7 bases, and the junction held 2 bases outside the gene matches. There are 15 residues in the CDR3. From germline, CDR1 is ENHRY and CDR2 SYGVKD. The CDR3: CAISGTSGRVNEQFF. CDR3 bases: TGTGCCATCAGTGGGACTAGCGGGAGGGTTAATGAGCAGTTCTTC.

The chain is built from TRBV2 and TRBJ2-3; 7 positions match TRBD2. V was pared by 7 bases and J by 2 bases, with 6 bases of the junction left unmatched. The CDR3 extends over 14 amino acids. Looked up from germline, CDR1 is SNHLY and CDR2 is FYNNEI. The CDR3 DNA follows: TGTGCCAGCAAGCAGCGGGGATACACAGATACGCAGTATTTT. This sequence encodes CASKQRGYTDTQYF.

The chain recombines TRBV5-4 with TRBJ2-5; 11 bases are shared with TRBD2. The CDR3 covers 13 residues. Germline loops: CDR1 SGHNT, CDR2 YYREEE (reference sequence). J gave up 5 bases and V 9 bases, and 6 bases lay outside the gene matches. The CDR3, as DNA: TGTGCCACGGGACTAGCGGTATGGGAGACCCAGTACTTC. Its protein is CATGLAVWETQYF.

This clone is a singleton in its sample. The V gene is TRBV19, the J gene TRBJ2-5; 7 bases are a match to TRBD1. CDR3 length: 14 residues. V trimming: 10 bases; J trimming: 1 base; junction bases outside the gene matches: 9. Germline values: CDR1 LNHDA, CDR2 SQIVND (reference sequence). CDR3 bases: TGTGCCACAAGAGGCTCAGGGGGCCAAGAGACCCAGTACTTC. Translating gives CATRGSGGQETQYF. The full variable domain, with the rest looked up from reference TRBV19 and TRBJ2-5, is DGGITQSPKYLFRKEGQNVTLSCEQNLNHDAMYWYRQDPGQGLRLIYYSQIVNDFQKGDIAEGYSVSREKKESFPLTVTSAQKNPTAFYLCATRGSGGQETQYFGPGTRLLVL.

The rearrangement joins TRBV2 to TRBJ2-1; 7 nucleotides line up with TRBD2. The CDR3 length is 13 residues. CDR1 and CDR2 (germline): SNHLY, FYNNEI. After removal of 5 bases from V and 9 bases from J, the junction contained 7 bases not matched to a gene. The CDR3, as DNA: TGTGCCAGCAGTCCCAGACTAGCCGGTGAGCAGTTCTTC. As protein: CASSPRLAGEQFF. The whole variable domain, remainder taken from reference TRBV2 and TRBJ2-1, is EPEVTQTPSHQVTQMGQEVILRCVPISNHLYFYWYRQILGQKVEFLVSFYNNEISEKSEIFDDQFSVERPDGSNFTLKIRSTKLEDSAMYFCASSPRLAGEQFFGPGTRLTVL.